The clone carrying this T cell receptor (beta chain) was observed a single time. Antigen: not known. The data were obtained in a study of T cells after yellow fever vaccination. In the study overall: Low-cell-number fractions were prepared with SMART-Seq v4 Ultra Low Input.

Trimming removed 5 bases from V and 4 bases from J, with 12 bases in between. There are 13 residues in the CDR3. Germline assignment: CDR1 SGDLS and CDR2 YYNGEE. Findings and caveats of the study: A minor fraction of clonotypes spanned both CD4 and CD8 compartments. A large majority of primary-vaccination clones showed up again after the booster (approximately 95% CD4, almost 90% CD8).

By 5'RACE template switching, TCR cDNA was produced, with a universal primer site and UMIs added in the process. TCRdb re-called the 5' RACE reads through MiXCR, storing one row per CDR3 protein. The table shows 150,000 to 200,000 distinct CDR3 sequences, with 11% occurring only once. The TCR comes from a man younger than 35 who received the YFV17D yellow fever vaccine. The sample in question was CD8+ T cells sorted from PBMCs, obtained 15 days after the yellow fever booster vaccination. V gene TRBV9 combines with J gene TRBJ1-2, with D unclear. In DNA, the CDR3 is TGTGCCAGCAGGGGAAAGGGTCCCTATGGCTACACCTTC. Its translation is CASRGKGPYGYTF.